Each of the 3 T cell receptor beta chains below was sequenced from the same sample in a study of radiation and T cells in renal cell carcinoma. Data came from immunoSEQ multiplex PCR; TCRdb stores just in-frame clones and leaves some out. The sample yields about 10,000 clones, 50% to 65% seen once. Treatment in this sample: treatment-naive control, cytoreductive nephrectomy. The sequencing used tumor tissue, collected from a patient whose treatment was nephrectomy without radiotherapy. These receptors were collected from a man aged 40-55 years with renal cell carcinoma.

The chain joins TRBV7-2 to TRBJ2-4, with D possibly TRBD1 on 5 matching bases. This CDR3 is built from 19 residues. Per germline, CDR1 SGHTA and CDR2 FQGNSA. V was trimmed by 4 bases and J by 0 bases, leaving 22 bases between them. The CDR3 nucleotides are TGTGCCAGCAGCTCATTCCAGGGTACGATAGCCTTAGCCAAAAACATTCAGTACTTC. Translating gives CASSSFQGTIALAKNIQYF.

Only a few counts were recorded for this clone. At the DNA level, this CDR3 is encoded by other sequences in the same sample as well. The J gene is TRBJ1-1, the V gene TRBV14, with D possibly TRBD1 on 5 matching bases. Germline CDR1 and CDR2: SGHDN and FVKESK. Trimming took 1 base from V and 4 from J, leaving 13 bases between them. The CDR3 consists of 15 residues. The CDR3 DNA reads TGTGCCAGCAGCCAAGCCGGGGCGGGGGGCACTGAAGCTTTCTTT. Its translation: CASSQAGAGGTEAFF.

The chain joins TRBV10-3 to TRBJ2-3, with 14 bases fitting TRBD2. V dropped 8 bases and J dropped 3; count of bases not matched to a gene: 1. This CDR3 has 14 amino acids. Germline CDR1 reads ENHRY; CDR2 reads SYGVKD. In DNA, the CDR3 is TGTGCCATCGGACTAGCGGGAGGAACAGATACGCAGTATTTT. Translating gives CAIGLAGGTDTQYF.